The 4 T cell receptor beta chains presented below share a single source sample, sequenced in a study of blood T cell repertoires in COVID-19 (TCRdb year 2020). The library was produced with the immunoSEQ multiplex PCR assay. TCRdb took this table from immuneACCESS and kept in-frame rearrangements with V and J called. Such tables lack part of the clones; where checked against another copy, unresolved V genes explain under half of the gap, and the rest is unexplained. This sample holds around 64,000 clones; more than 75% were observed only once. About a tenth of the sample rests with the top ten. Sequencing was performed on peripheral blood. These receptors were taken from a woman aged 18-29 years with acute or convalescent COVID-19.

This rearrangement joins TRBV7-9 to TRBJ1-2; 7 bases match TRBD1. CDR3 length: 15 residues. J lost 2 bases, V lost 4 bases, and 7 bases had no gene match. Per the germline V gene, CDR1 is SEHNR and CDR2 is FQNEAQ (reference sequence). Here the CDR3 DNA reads TGTGCCAGCAGCTCTCCAGGGGGTTTCAACTATGGCTACACCTTC. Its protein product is CASSSPGGFNYGYTF. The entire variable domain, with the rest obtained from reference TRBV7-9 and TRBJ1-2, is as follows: DTGVSQNPRHKITKRGQNVTFRCDPISEHNRLYWYRQTLGQGPEFLTYFQNEAQLEKSRLLSDRFSAERPKGSFSTLEIQRTEQGDSAMYLCASSSPGGFNYGYTFGSGTRLTVV.

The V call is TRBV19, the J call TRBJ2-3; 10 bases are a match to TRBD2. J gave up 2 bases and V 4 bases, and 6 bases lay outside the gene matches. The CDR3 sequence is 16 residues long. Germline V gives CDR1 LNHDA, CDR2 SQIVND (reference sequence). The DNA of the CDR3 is TGTGCCAGTAGTAAGCTAGCGGGAGCTGTCACAGATACGCAGTATTTT. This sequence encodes CASSKLAGAVTDTQYF.

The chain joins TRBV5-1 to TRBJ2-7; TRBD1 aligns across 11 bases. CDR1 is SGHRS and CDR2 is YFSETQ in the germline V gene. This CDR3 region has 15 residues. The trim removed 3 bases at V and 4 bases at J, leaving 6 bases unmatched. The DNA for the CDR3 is TGCGCCAGCAGCTCAGGGACAGGGGGAAGATACGAGCAGTACTTC. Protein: CASSSGTGGRYEQYF. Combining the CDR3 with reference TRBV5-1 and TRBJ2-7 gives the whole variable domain KAGVTQTPRYLIKTRGQQVTLSCSPISGHRSVSWYQQTPGQGLQFLFEYFSETQRNKGNFPGRFSGRQFSNSRSEMNVSTLELGDSALYLCASSSGTGGRYEQYFGPGTRLTVT.

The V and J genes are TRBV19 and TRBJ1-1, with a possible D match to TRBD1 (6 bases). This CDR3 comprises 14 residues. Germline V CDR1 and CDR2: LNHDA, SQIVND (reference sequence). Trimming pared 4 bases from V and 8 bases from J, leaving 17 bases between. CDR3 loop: CASSTPDSGPEAFF. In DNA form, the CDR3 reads TGTGCCAGTAGTACGCCGGACAGTGGCCCCGAAGCTTTCTTT. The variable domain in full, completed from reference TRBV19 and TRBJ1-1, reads DGGITQSPKYLFRKEGQNVTLSCEQNLNHDAMYWYRQDPGQGLRLIYYSQIVNDFQKGDIAEGYSVSREKKESFPLTVTSAQKNPTAFYLCASSTPDSGPEAFFGQGTRLTVV.